This TCR beta chain was recorded in a study of human T cells and chemical hapten exposure. The overall study: Patch testing placed 0.01% DPC on the upper back, with readings at 6 days.

This CDR3 contains 12 residues. Trimming pared 1 base from V and 6 bases from J, leaving 4 bases between. TCRdb called the RACE reads again in MiXCR, with one record for every CDR3 protein. The repertoire includes some 64,000 distinct CDR3 sequences, roughly 9.6% of them detected once, and about 2.5% sits in the top ten. Time point here: patch test 3, about 24 weeks after DPC sensitization. The treatment denotes: therapeutic diphenylcyclopropenone sensitization with weekly scalp DPC. This clonotype has at least ten counts. V is TRBV12-3 or TRBV12-4 and J is TRBJ1-5, with unresolved D. This sequence was found in a woman aged 25 to 45 with alopecia areata. Some clones in this sample may be carry-over from other donors' samples. The specimen was whole blood, collected in connection with sensitization to the hapten diphenylcyclopropenone (DPC). This chain's CDR3 is CASSLGFQPQHF. In nucleotides, the CDR3 is TGTGCCAGCAGTTTAGGATTTCAGCCCCAGCATTTT.